This TCR beta chain was recorded in a study of blood T cells in healthy people across ages. The CDR3 consists of 19 residues. General observations from the study: In the absence of known donor CMV status, changes in expanded clonotypes were possibly confounded. Both higher diversity and more naive CD4+ cells marked long-lived donors when set against aged donors.

With regard to this clonotype: Its antigen remains unidentified.

A second PCR, run for roughly 7 to 12 cycles, used a sample-barcoded 5' primer plus a J-beta primer mix. With 12 random nucleotides, a template-switch adaptor tagged each individual cDNA molecule. TCRdb re-called the 5' RACE reads with MiXCR, one entry per CDR3 protein. The sample yields under 800,000 distinct CDR3 sequences, about 40% seen once. This TCR derives from a woman aged 60-70 years in good health. The chain couples TRBV21-1 to TRBJ1-6; TRBD1, the table's D call, lacks a check against the DNA. TRBV21-1 is recorded as a pseudogene. Sequenced sample: blood. CDR3: CASGYVPGHLNSYNSPLHF. The CDR3 bases are TGTGCCAGCGGCTACGTTCCGGGACACCTCAACTCCTATAATTCACCCCTCCACTTT.